This passage covers 30 T cell receptor beta chains from one sample sequenced in a study of blood T cell repertoires in COVID-19. This table comes from immunoSEQ multiplex PCR, and its TCRdb copy is limited to in-frame clones, with some not included. The sample holds just under 300,000 clones, around nine tenths seen once. The sample taken for sequencing was peripheral blood. All receptors derive from a man aged 70 or older with acute or convalescent COVID-19.

This clone has just a few counts. Compared with germline, one end of the junction differs, possibly owing to a read error. V and J are TRBV20-1 and TRBJ2-7; D not certain. The CDR3 loop spans 11 amino acids. The germline V gene encodes CDR1 DFQATT and CDR2 SNEGSKA (reference sequence). The CDR3 DNA reads as TGCAGTGCTCGAGACCTAGAAGAGCAGTACTTC. Its protein product is CSARDLEEQYF.

J is TRBJ2-7 and V is TRBV5-1, with D possibly being TRBD2 (7 bases). V lost 3 bases to trimming and J lost 0 bases, with 16 bases between them. The CDR3 is 16 amino acids. Germline V gives CDR1 SGHRS, CDR2 YFSETQ. In DNA, the CDR3 is TGCGCCAGCAGCTCCTCCGGGGGGACAAGCTCCTACGAGCAGTACTTC. Translated: CASSSSGGTSSYEQYF.

This chain joins TRBV4-3 and TRBJ1-4; 9 positions agree with TRBD1. V shed 0 bases and J 7 bases; nucleotides not matched to a gene: 12. The germline gives CDR1 LGHNA, CDR2 YSLEER. This CDR3 contains 18 residues. The CDR3 here is CASSQDTQGAGLGEKLFF. CDR3 nucleotide sequence: TGCGCCAGCAGCCAAGATACACAGGGGGCAGGATTGGGTGAAAAACTGTTTTTT.

CDR3 coding DNA: TGTGCCAGTAGTATCGGACAGGGTTTCTACAATGAGCAGTTCTTC. It encodes CASSIGQGFYNEQFF. The chain joins TRBV19 to TRBJ2-1; 8 nucleotides agree with TRBD1. From germline, CDR1 is LNHDA and CDR2 SQIVND (reference sequence). J gave up 3 bases and V 3 bases, and 4 bases lay outside the gene matches. There are 15 residues in the CDR3. Using reference TRBV19 and TRBJ2-1 for the parts outside the CDR3, the full variable domain is DGGITQSPKYLFRKEGQNVTLSCEQNLNHDAMYWYRQDPGQGLRLIYYSQIVNDFQKGDIAEGYSVSREKKESFPLTVTSAQKNPTAFYLCASSIGQGFYNEQFFGPGTRLTVL.

Comment on this clone: This sample includes further DNA sequences coding for the same CDR3. The J gene is TRBJ2-2, the V gene TRBV2; D is perhaps TRBD1 (5 bases). The V gene's germline CDR1 is SNHLY and CDR2 FYNNEI. The CDR3 consists of 14 residues. The V and J ends lost 5 bases and 4 bases respectively, with 11 bases between them. The CDR3 DNA follows: TGTGCCAGCAGTCCAAGGGGTGGCACCGGGGAGCTGTTTTTT. It is translated as CASSPRGGTGELFF.

The chain couples TRBV29-1 to TRBJ2-4, with a possible D match to TRBD1 (5 bases). The CDR3 has 12 amino acids. The V and J ends lost 4 bases and 8 bases respectively, with 12 bases between them. In germline, CDR1 is SQVTM, CDR2 ANQGSEA. The chain's CDR3 is CSVGGRDDIQYF. CDR3 DNA: TGCAGCGTTGGTGGCAGGGATGACATTCAGTACTTC.

The V gene is TRBV27, the J gene TRBJ1-5; 9 bases match TRBD1. V lost 5 bases to trimming and J lost 3 bases; unmatched junction nucleotides: 8. The germline V gene has CDR1 MNHEY and CDR2 SMNVEV (reference sequence). The CDR3 length is 16 residues. CDR3 sequence: CASSPPGQGYNQPQHF. CDR3 sequence (DNA): TGTGCCAGCAGTCCCCCCGGACAGGGGTACAATCAGCCCCAGCATTTT.

The chain combines TRBV28 with TRBJ2-5, with D perhaps matching TRBD2 (5 bases). This CDR3 comprises 13 residues. Deletions cut 2 bases from V and 5 bases from J, with 9 bases between. The germline V gene has CDR1 MDHEN and CDR2 SYDVKM. The CDR3 region is CASSLGWRETQYF. Here the CDR3 DNA reads TGTGCCAGCAGTTTAGGGTGGAGGGAGACCCAGTACTTC.

The chain employs TRBV28 and TRBJ2-6, with D possibly TRBD1 on 6 matching bases. Germline CDR1 reads MDHEN; CDR2 reads SYDVKM. The V gene lost 6 bases and the J gene lost 9 bases, with 12 bases spanning the gap. The CDR3 extends over 13 amino acids. CDR3 DNA sequence: TGTGCCAGCAGCCTGTGGGACATCAACGTCCTGACTTTC. Amino acid sequence: CASSLWDINVLTF.

This chain connects TRBV5-6 to TRBJ1-3, with D tentatively TRBD1 (5 bases). The germline V gene encodes CDR1 SGHDT and CDR2 YYEEEE. The CDR3 length is 18 residues. V lost 0 bases, J lost 0 bases, and 16 bases lay in between. The CDR3 DNA sequence: TGTGCCAGCAGCTTGGGTGGGGGACTGTTCATCTCTGGAAACACCATATATTTT. It specifies CASSLGGGLFISGNTIYF.

V is TRBV11-1 and J is TRBJ2-1; TRBD1 aligns across 8 bases. The germline V gene encodes CDR1 SGHAT and CDR2 FQDESV (reference sequence). V lost 5 bases to trimming and J lost 7 bases; unmatched junction nucleotides: 7. CDR3 length: 14 amino acids. CDR3 DNA: TGTGCCAGCAGCCGGACAGGGCTTGGGAATGAGCAGTTCTTC. It specifies CASSRTGLGNEQFF.

The V call is TRBV4-3, the J call TRBJ2-5; TRBD2 is a possible D gene (6 bases). V was shortened by 0 bases and J by 9 bases, with 14 bases between the two germline ends. CDR3 length equals 14 residues. CDR1 LGHNA and CDR2 YSLEER come from the germline V gene. The CDR3 here is CASSQEVPGVAQYF. In nucleotides, the CDR3 is TGCGCCAGCAGCCAAGAGGTCCCGGGGGTTGCCCAGTACTTC.

This chain links TRBV15 with TRBJ2-2; TRBD2 aligns across 7 bases. CDR1 and CDR2 from the germline V gene are LNHNV and YYDKDF (reference sequence). V was clipped by 0 bases and J by 1 base; unmatched bases: 5. This CDR3 has 17 amino acids. The chain's CDR3 is CATSRDLASGNTGELFF. DNA for the CDR3: TGTGCCACCAGCAGAGATCTTGCTAGCGGGAACACCGGGGAGCTGTTTTTT.

This chain uses TRBV25-1 with TRBJ1-1, with TRBD1 matching over 7 bases. Trimming removed 6 bases from V and 6 bases from J; junction bases left unmatched: 10. Per the germline V gene, CDR1 is MGHDK and CDR2 is SYGVNS. The CDR3 is 14 residues long. CDR3 sequence (DNA): TGTGCCAGCAGGTCGCGGGACAGCCAGTCTGAAGCTTTCTTT. Translation gives CASRSRDSQSEAFF.

CDR3 nucleotide sequence: TGTGCCAGCAGTTTACCCCCTCGAGGGTACGAGCAGTACTTC. This encodes CASSLPPRGYEQYF. This chain connects TRBV28 to TRBJ2-7; a possible D gene is TRBD2 (5 bases). Germline assignment: CDR1 MDHEN and CDR2 SYDVKM. The CDR3 runs 14 residues. The V and J ends lost 2 bases and 4 bases respectively, with 12 bases between them.

The V and J genes are TRBV4-2 and TRBJ2-3; 9 nucleotides line up with TRBD2. V was clipped by 0 bases and J by 4 bases; unmatched bases: 14. This CDR3 is built from 19 residues. In germline, CDR1 is LGHNA, CDR2 YNFKEQ. CDR3 residues: CASSQEGFVAGGPADTQYF. The DNA for the CDR3 is TGTGCCAGCAGCCAAGAGGGGTTCGTTGCGGGAGGGCCTGCAGATACGCAGTATTTT.

The V and J genes are TRBV20-1 and TRBJ2-7, with D unclear. Germline CDR1 is DFQATT and CDR2 is SNEGSKA (reference sequence). V dropped 3 bases and J dropped 0 bases, with 12 bases sitting between them. The CDR3 spans 14 residues. CDR3 DNA sequence: TGCAGTGCTAGTTCCCTGGCTGGCTCCTACGAGCAGTACTTC. It specifies CSASSLAGSYEQYF.

This chain joins TRBV3-1 (or the pseudogene TRBV3-2) and TRBJ2-1; 13 bases map to TRBD2. The V segment lost 6 bases and the J segment 7 bases; nucleotides outside the gene matches: 12. The V gene's germline CDR1 is LGHDT and CDR2 YNNKEL (reference sequence). The length of the CDR3 is 17 residues. In nucleotides, the CDR3 is TGTGCCAGCAGTCTTACTAGCGGGGGGGTAAGCCGAAATGAGCAGTTCTTC. Translated, it gives CASSLTSGGVSRNEQFF.

The chain joins TRBV27 to TRBJ1-5, with a tentative D call TRBD1 (6 bases). The V gene's germline CDR1 is MNHEY and CDR2 SMNVEV (reference sequence). The CDR3 is 15 residues long. The germline V and J ends were trimmed by 3 bases and 2 bases, with 11 bases remaining between them. CDR3 loop: CASSFGGWGNQPQHF. The DNA for the CDR3 is TGTGCCAGCAGTTTTGGGGGCTGGGGCAATCAGCCCCAGCATTTT.

For the CDR3, the DNA is TGTGCCAGCAGCCCCGACCGGGAGGGGAGCATTCAGTACTTC. It codes for CASSPDREGSIQYF. This chain connects TRBV7-2 to TRBJ2-4, with 8 bases lining up with TRBD2. This CDR3 contains 14 residues. Germline loops: CDR1 SGHTA, CDR2 FQGNSA. V lost 5 bases and J lost 9; bases outside the gene matches: 9.

The V call is TRBV4-2, the J call TRBJ2-5; 10 bases map to TRBD2. CDR3 size: 15 residues. Germline-derived CDR1 and CDR2 are LGHNA and YNFKEQ. Losses at the gene ends were 1 base for V and 5 bases for J; bases not matched to a gene: 4. CDR3 bases: TGTGCCAGCAGCCAAGCGGCTAGCGGGGGCGAGACCCAGTACTTC. It encodes CASSQAASGGETQYF.

This clone has only one observation. The V gene is TRBV28, the J gene TRBJ2-7; D is perhaps TRBD1 (6 bases). The V end lost 6 bases, the J end lost 2 bases, and 14 bases lay between the germline ends. This CDR3 has 14 residues. CDR1 is MDHEN, CDR2 SYDVKM, per germline. Written as DNA, the CDR3 is TGTGCCAGCAGCGCAGGGACATACACCTACGAGCAGTACTTC. It yields the protein CASSAGTYTYEQYF.

The rearrangement links TRBV5-1 to TRBJ1-3; D is undetermined. The CDR3 extends over 17 amino acids. The germline V gene has CDR1 SGHRS and CDR2 YFSETQ. Trimming stripped 5 bases from V and 4 bases from J, with 22 bases between. This CDR3 reads CASSLSFGSISGNTIYF. The CDR3 region has the DNA TGCGCCAGCAGTTTGTCTTTCGGGTCGATCTCCGGAAACACCATATATTTT.

The chain is built from TRBV27 and TRBJ1-2, with 9 positions matching TRBD1. The germline V gene has CDR1 MNHEY and CDR2 SMNVEV (reference sequence). The CDR3 has 13 residues. V dropped 9 bases and J dropped 4; count of bases not matched to a gene: 6. The CDR3 loop reads CASTGGNSYGYTF. The CDR3 coding sequence is TGTGCCAGTACAGGGGGCAACAGCTATGGCTACACCTTC.

The genes are TRBV29-1 and TRBJ1-2, with 7 bases aligning to TRBD1. Germline V gene sequence: CDR1 SQVTM, CDR2 ANQGSEA. The CDR3 spans 13 residues. Germline trimming cut 6 bases from V and 2 bases from J; bases unmatched to any gene: 6. The CDR3 loop is CSVSRGQNYGYTF. The CDR3 DNA is TGCAGCGTCTCACGGGGACAGAACTATGGCTACACCTTC.

The chain recombines TRBV28 with TRBJ1-1; the D gene is possibly TRBD1 (6 bases). The CDR3 has 17 residues. In germline, CDR1 is MDHEN, CDR2 SYDVKM. Trimming left V 5 bases short and J 1 base short, with 20 bases between. The CDR3 DNA reads as TGTGCCAGCAGTACCTCCGACTTATGGGGACAGAACACTGAAGCTTTCTTT. As protein: CASSTSDLWGQNTEAFF.

This clone showed up just once. The chain couples TRBV4-2 to TRBJ2-5; 7 bases are shared with TRBD1. This CDR3 comprises 15 residues. Germline CDR1 reads LGHNA; CDR2 reads YNFKEQ. Losses at the gene ends were 1 base for V and 4 bases for J; bases not matched to a gene: 6. The CDR3, as DNA: TGTGCCAGCAGCCAAGGGCTAGGACAGGTAGAGACCCAGTACTTC. Amino acid sequence: CASSQGLGQVETQYF.

A remark on this clone: Within the sample, other DNA sequences also encode this same CDR3. The rearrangement links TRBV2 to TRBJ1-4, with D unresolved. The ends were cut back, 4 bases at V and 3 bases at J, with 6 bases in the middle. The CDR3 contains 13 residues. The germline gives CDR1 SNHLY, CDR2 FYNNEI. DNA for the CDR3: TGTGCCAGCAGTGGCACGGCTAATGAAAAACTGTTTTTT. This encodes CASSGTANEKLFF.

The chain uses TRBV7-7 and TRBJ2-5; no reliable D call. In germline, CDR1 is SSHAT, CDR2 FNYEAQ (reference sequence). V gave up 4 bases and J gave up 5 bases, with 11 bases separating them. The CDR3 is made up of 13 amino acids. The DNA of the CDR3 is TGTGCCAGCAGCTGGGCAATTGGGGAGACCCAGTACTTC. Its translation is CASSWAIGETQYF.

The chain employs TRBV12-3 or TRBV12-4 and TRBJ2-1; no definite D call. Deletions cut 7 bases from V and 2 bases from J, with 9 bases between. CDR3 size: 13 residues. The DNA of the CDR3 is TGTGCCAGCAAACCGGTTCCCTACAATGAGCAGTTCTTC. It translates to CASKPVPYNEQFF.